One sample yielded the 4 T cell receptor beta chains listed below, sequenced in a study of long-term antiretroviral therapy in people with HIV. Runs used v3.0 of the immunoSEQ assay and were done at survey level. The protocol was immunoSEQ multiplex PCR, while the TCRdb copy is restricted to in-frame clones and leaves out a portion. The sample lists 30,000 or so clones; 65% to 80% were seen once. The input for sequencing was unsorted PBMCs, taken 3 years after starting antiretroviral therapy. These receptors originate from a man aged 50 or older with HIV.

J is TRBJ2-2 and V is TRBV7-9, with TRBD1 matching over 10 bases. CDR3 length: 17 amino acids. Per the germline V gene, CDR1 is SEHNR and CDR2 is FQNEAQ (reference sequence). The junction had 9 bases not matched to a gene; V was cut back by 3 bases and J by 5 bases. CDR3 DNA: TGTGCCAGCAGCTTTCGGGCGAGACAGGGGGCTACCGGGGAGCTGTTTTTT. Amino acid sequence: CASSFRARQGATGELFF.

The CDR3 is CASSLTGFNSPLHF. The CDR3 DNA follows: TGTGCCAGCAGCCTAACAGGGTTCAATTCACCCCTCCACTTT. The chain combines TRBV11-1 with TRBJ1-6; TRBD1 might be the D (6 bases). The V gene's germline CDR1 is SGHAT and CDR2 FQDESV (reference sequence). The CDR3 consists of 14 residues. The V gene lost 5 bases and the J gene lost 7 bases, with 12 bases spanning the gap.

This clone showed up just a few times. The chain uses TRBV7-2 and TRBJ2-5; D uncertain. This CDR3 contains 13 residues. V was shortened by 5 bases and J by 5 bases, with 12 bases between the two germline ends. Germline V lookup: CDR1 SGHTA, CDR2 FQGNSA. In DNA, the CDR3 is TGTGCCAGCAGCAAGAGTCTGGGGGAGACCCAGTACTTC. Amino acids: CASSKSLGETQYF. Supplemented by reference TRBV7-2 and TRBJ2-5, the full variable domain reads GAGVSQSPSNKVTEKGKDVELRCDPISGHTALYWYRQSLGQGLEFLIYFQGNSAPDKSGLPSDRFSAERTGGSVSTLTIQRTQQEDSAVYLCASSKSLGETQYFGPGTRLLVL.

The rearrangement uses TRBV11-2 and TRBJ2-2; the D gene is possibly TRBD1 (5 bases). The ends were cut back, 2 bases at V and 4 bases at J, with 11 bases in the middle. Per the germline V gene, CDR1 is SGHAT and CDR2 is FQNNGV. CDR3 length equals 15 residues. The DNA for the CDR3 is TGTGCCAGCAGCTTATCAGGGTTTGGCACCGGGGAGCTGTTTTTT. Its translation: CASSLSGFGTGELFF.